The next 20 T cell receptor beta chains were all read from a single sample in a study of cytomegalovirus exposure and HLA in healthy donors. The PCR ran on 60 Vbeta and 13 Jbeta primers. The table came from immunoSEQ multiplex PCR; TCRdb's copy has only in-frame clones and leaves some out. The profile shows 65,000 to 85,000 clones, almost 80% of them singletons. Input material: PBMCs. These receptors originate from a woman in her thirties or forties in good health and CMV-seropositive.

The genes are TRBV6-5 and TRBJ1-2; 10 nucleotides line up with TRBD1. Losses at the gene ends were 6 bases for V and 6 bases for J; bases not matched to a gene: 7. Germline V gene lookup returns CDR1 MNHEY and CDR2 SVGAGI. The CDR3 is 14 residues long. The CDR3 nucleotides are TGTGCCAGCAGACACGGGACAGGGGCCGATGGCTACACCTTC. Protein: CASRHGTGADGYTF.

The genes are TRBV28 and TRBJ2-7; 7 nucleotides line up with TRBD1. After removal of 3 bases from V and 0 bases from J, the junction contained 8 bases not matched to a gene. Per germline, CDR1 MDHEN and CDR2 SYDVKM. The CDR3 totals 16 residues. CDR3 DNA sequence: TGTGCCAGCAGTTTCGCCCCAAGGGGGCACTCCTACGAGCAGTACTTC. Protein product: CASSFAPRGHSYEQYF. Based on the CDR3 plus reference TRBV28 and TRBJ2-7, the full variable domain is DVKVTQSSRYLVKRTGEKVFLECVQDMDHENMFWYRQDPGLGLRLIYFSYDVKMKEKGDIPEGYSVSREKKERFSLILESASTNQTSMYLCASSFAPRGHSYEQYFGPGTRLTVT.

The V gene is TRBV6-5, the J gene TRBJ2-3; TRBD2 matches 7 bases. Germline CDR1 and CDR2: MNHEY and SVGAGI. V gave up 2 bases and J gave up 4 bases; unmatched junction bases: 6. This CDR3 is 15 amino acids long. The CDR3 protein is CASSYAGVTSDTQYF. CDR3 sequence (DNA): TGTGCCAGCAGTTACGCGGGAGTAACGTCAGATACGCAGTATTTT.

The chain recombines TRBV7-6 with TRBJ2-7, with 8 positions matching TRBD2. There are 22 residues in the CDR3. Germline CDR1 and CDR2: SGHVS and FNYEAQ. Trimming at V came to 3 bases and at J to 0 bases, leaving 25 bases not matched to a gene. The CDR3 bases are TGTGCCAGCAGCTTTTGCCCTCCCAAACTAGCGGAAACGAACCAGAGCTCCTACGAGCAGTACTTC. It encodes CASSFCPPKLAETNQSSYEQYF.

In nucleotides, the CDR3 is TGTGCCAGTAGTATGAGGTCAGGGGGCAGAGAAGCTTTCTTT. This encodes CASSMRSGGREAFF. The chain couples TRBV19 to TRBJ1-1; TRBD1 matches at 8 bases. Germline lookup yields CDR1 LNHDA and CDR2 SQIVND (reference sequence). The trim removed 3 bases at V and 8 bases at J, leaving 8 bases unmatched. The CDR3 is 14 amino acids.

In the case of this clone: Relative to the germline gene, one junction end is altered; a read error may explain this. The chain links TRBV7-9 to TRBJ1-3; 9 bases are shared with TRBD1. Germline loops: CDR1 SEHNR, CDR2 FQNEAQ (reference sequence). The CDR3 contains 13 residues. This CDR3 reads CSSSSQGQGGKNF. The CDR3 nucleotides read TGTTCCAGCAGCTCCCAGGGACAGGGCGGCAAGAATTTT.

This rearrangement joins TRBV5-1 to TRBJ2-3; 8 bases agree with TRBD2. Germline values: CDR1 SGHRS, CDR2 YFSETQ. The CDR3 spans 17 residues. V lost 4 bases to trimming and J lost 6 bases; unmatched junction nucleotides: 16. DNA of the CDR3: TGCGCCAGCAGCCACACAGGAGCGGGAGCAAGGGGGGATACGCAGTATTTT. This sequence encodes CASSHTGAGARGDTQYF.

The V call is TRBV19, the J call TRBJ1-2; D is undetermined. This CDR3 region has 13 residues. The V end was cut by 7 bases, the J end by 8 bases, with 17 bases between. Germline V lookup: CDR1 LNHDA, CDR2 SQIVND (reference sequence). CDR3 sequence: CASTPSHGLGYTF. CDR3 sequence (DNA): TGTGCCAGTACCCCCAGCCACGGGTTGGGCTACACCTTC. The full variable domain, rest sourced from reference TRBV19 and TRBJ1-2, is DGGITQSPKYLFRKEGQNVTLSCEQNLNHDAMYWYRQDPGQGLRLIYYSQIVNDFQKGDIAEGYSVSREKKESFPLTVTSAQKNPTAFYLCASTPSHGLGYTFGSGTRLTVV.

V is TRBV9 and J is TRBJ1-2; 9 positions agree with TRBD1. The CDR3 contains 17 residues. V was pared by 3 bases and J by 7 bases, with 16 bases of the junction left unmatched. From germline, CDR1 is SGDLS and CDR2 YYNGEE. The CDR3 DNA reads TGTGCCAGCAGCGGAAACAGGGGGCTGACCGATCTGGGTGGCTACACCTTC. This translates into CASSGNRGLTDLGGYTF.

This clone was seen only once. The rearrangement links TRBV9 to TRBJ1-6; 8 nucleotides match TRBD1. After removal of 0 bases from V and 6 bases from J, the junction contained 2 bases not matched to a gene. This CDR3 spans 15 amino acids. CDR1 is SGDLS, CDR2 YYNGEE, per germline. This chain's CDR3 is CASSVGGQANSPLHF. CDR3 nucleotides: TGTGCCAGCAGCGTAGGGGGACAGGCTAATTCACCCCTCCACTTT.

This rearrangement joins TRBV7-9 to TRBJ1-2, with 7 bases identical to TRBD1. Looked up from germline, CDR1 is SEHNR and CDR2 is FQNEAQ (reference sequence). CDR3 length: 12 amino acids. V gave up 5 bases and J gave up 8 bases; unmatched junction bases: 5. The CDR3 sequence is CASSLQGLGYTF. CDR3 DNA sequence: TGTGCCAGCAGCCTACAGGGGTTGGGCTACACCTTC. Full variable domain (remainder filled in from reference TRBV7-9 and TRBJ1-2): DTGVSQNPRHKITKRGQNVTFRCDPISEHNRLYWYRQTLGQGPEFLTYFQNEAQLEKSRLLSDRFSAERPKGSFSTLEIQRTEQGDSAMYLCASSLQGLGYTFGSGTRLTVV.

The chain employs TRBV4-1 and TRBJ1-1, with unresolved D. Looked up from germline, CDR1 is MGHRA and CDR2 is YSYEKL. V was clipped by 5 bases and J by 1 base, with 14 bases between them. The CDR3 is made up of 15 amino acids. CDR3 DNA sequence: TGCGCCAGCAGCTTTAGTCCCAACGGGAACACTGAAGCTTTCTTT. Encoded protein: CASSFSPNGNTEAFF.

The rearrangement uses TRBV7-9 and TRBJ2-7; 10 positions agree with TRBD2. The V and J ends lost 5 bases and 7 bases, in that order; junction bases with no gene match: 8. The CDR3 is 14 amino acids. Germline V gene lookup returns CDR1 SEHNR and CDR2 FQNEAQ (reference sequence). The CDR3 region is CASSPSGRAGEQYF. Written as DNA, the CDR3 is TGTGCCAGCAGCCCGAGCGGGAGGGCGGGGGAGCAGTACTTC.

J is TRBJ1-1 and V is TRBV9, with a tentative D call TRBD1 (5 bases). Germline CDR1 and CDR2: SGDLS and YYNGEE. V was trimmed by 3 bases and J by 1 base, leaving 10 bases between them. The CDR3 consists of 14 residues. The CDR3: CASSGKDTNTEAFF. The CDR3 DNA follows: TGTGCCAGCAGCGGGAAGGACACGAACACTGAAGCTTTCTTT.

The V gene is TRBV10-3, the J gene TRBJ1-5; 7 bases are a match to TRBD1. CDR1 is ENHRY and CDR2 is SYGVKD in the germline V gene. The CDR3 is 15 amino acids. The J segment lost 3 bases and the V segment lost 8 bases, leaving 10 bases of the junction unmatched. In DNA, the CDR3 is TGTGCCATCGGGACAGCTAGCACCTCCAATCAGCCCCAGCATTTT. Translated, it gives CAIGTASTSNQPQHF.

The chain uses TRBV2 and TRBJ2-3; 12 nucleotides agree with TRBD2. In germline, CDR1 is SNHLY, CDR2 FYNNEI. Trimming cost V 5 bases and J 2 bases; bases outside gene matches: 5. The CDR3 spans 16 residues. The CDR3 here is CASSPWTSGDTDTQYF. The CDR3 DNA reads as TGTGCCAGCAGTCCATGGACTAGCGGGGACACAGATACGCAGTATTTT.

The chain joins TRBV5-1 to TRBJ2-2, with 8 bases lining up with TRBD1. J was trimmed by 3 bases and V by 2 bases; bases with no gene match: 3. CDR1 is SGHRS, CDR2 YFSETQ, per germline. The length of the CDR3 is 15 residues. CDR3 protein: CASSFRQGHTGELFF. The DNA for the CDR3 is TGCGCCAGCAGCTTCCGACAGGGGCACACCGGGGAGCTGTTTTTT. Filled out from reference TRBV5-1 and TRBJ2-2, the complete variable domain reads KAGVTQTPRYLIKTRGQQVTLSCSPISGHRSVSWYQQTPGQGLQFLFEYFSETQRNKGNFPGRFSGRQFSNSRSEMNVSTLELGDSALYLCASSFRQGHTGELFFGEGSRLTVL.

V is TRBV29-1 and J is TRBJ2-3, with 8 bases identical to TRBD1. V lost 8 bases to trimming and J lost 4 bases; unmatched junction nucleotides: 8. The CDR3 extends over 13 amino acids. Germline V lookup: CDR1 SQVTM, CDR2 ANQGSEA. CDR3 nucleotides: TGCAGCCAACAGAAGACAGGGGCAGATACGCAGTATTTT. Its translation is CSQQKTGADTQYF.

This CDR3 reads CASSWTRQETQYF. CDR3 DNA: TGTGCCAGCAGTTGGACTAGACAAGAGACCCAGTACTTC. The J gene is TRBJ2-5, the V gene TRBV2; 7 bases are shared with TRBD2. After removal of 5 bases from V and 2 bases from J, the junction contained 2 bases not matched to a gene. The CDR3 is 13 amino acids. The germline gives CDR1 SNHLY, CDR2 FYNNEI. Full variable domain (outside the CDR3, taken from reference TRBV2 and TRBJ2-5): EPEVTQTPSHQVTQMGQEVILRCVPISNHLYFYWYRQILGQKVEFLVSFYNNEISEKSEIFDDQFSVERPDGSNFTLKIRSTKLEDSAMYFCASSWTRQETQYFGPGTRLLVL.

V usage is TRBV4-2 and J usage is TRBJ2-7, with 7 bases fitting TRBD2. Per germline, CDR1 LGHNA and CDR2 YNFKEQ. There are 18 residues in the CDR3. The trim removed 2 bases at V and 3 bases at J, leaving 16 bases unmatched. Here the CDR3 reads CASSQFIGSSGLIYEQYF. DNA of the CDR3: TGTGCCAGCAGCCAATTTATTGGGAGTAGCGGGCTAATCTACGAGCAGTACTTC.